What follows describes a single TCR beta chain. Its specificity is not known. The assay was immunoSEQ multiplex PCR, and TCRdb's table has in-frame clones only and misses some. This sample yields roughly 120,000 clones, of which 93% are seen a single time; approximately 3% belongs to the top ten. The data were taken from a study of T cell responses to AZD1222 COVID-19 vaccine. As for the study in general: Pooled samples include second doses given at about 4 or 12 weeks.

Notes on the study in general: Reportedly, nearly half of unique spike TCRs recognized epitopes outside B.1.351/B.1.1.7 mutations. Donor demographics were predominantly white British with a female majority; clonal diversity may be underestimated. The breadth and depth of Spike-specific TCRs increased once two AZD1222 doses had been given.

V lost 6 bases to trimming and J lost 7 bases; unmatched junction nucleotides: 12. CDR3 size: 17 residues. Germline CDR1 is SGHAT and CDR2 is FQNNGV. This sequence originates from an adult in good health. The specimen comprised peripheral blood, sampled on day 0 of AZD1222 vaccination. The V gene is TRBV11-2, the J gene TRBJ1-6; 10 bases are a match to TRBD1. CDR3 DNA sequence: TGTGCCAGCAGGCATCACCTGCCGGGACAGGGGAATTCACCCCTCCACTTT. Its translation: CASRHHLPGQGNSPLHF.